The sequence of this TCR beta chain was determined in a study of cytomegalovirus exposure and HLA in healthy donors. With 60 Vbeta and 13 Jbeta primers, the PCR was carried out. Sequenced by immunoSEQ multiplex PCR; TCRdb stores in-frame clones only, minus some. This table holds over 120,000 clones, 74% found once. Per germline, CDR1 MNHNY and CDR2 SVGAGI (reference sequence). The CDR3 is made up of 15 amino acids. Trimming removed 4 bases from V and 7 bases from J; junction bases left unmatched: 7. The chain links TRBV6-6 to TRBJ2-7; 13 bases are a match to TRBD2. Specimen: PBMCs. This sequence originates from a young man in good health and CMV-seropositive. The CDR3 nucleotides are TGTGCCAGCAGTTGGACCGGGACTAGCGGGAAAGAGCAGTACTTC. It specifies CASSWTGTSGKEQYF.